These T cell receptor beta chains were read from a single sample in a study of cytomegalovirus exposure and HLA in healthy donors. Sequencing used immunoSEQ multiplex PCR; TCRdb keeps in-frame clones, though not all of them. The sample yields about 110,000 clones, nearly 97% seen once. Sequencing was carried out using PBMCs. The receptors stem from a woman between 18 and 29 years old in good health and CMV-seronegative. CDR3s include the opening cysteine and the closing phenylalanine or tryptophan. Not all rows give a size; the values are once, few, many and, for expanded clones, a class.

v_call	j_call	clone_size	cdr3_aa
TRBV29-1	TRBJ1-1	NA	CSVQVNTEAFF
TRBV25-1	TRBJ2-7	NA	CASSALGAGDSNEQYF
TRBV15	TRBJ1-1	NA	CATSSGRGDGTEAFF
TRBV27	TRBJ2-3	NA	CASSPAGARSHTQYF
TRBV7-9	TRBJ1-3	NA	CASSSTVSSGNTIYF
TRBV28	TRBJ1-2	NA	CASIKYRVRRRSNYGYTF
TRBV5-1	TRBJ2-1	NA	CASRMTGGNEQFF
TRBV7-9	TRBJ2-1	NA	CASSPTAGLYNEQFF
TRBV4-1	TRBJ2-1	NA	CASSRTSGGDEQFF
TRBV5-1	TRBJ1-2	NA	CASSWNRGNYGYTF
TRBV9	TRBJ2-5	NA	CASNLAGGQETQYF
TRBV5-6	TRBJ1-2	NA	CASSLDRNYGYTF
TRBV4-1	TRBJ1-1	NA	CASSPQGQGTEAFF
TRBV4-2	TRBJ2-1	once	CASTASSGGSIGNEQFF
TRBV28	TRBJ2-4	NA	CASRGRALAKNIQYF
TRBV5-4	TRBJ1-1	NA	CASSRTGTGVGAFF
TRBV9	TRBJ2-1	NA	CASSPKTSGGDNEQFF
TRBV5-6	TRBJ1-1	NA	CASSFLQGTEAFF
TRBV27	TRBJ1-1	NA	CASSLRTGVNTEAFF
TRBV28	TRBJ1-4	NA	CASSLPGDRDEKLFF
TRBV5-1	TRBJ2-5	NA	CASSPTDKLQETQYF
TRBV5-4	TRBJ2-3	NA	CASSGGGRTDTQYF
TRBV6-4	TRBJ1-1	NA	CASSQTGYTEAFF
TRBV4-3	TRBJ2-7	NA	CASSQGLAGVYQYF
TRBV5-1	TRBJ2-3	NA	CASSLSSTDTQYF
TRBV15	TRBJ2-7	NA	CATSREPVYGTGMSEQYF
TRBV5-6	TRBJ1-2	NA	CASSLVGAGGYGYTF
TRBV30	TRBJ1-5	once	CAWSVQGGYNQPQHF
TRBV4-3	TRBJ1-5	NA	CASSQVTGVGQPQHF
TRBV5-1	TRBJ2-1	NA	CASSSIAGGPYNEQFF
TRBV23-1	TRBJ2-3	NA	CASSQTLGQKSTDTQYF
TRBV2	TRBJ1-1	once	CASRSAIGTEAFF
TRBV5-1	TRBJ1-6	NA	CASSFQQGTSNSPLHF
TRBV2	TRBJ1-2	once	CASRLPGQGSGYTF
TRBV28	TRBJ2-5	NA	CASSFPATRETQYF
TRBV2	TRBJ2-3	NA	CASRDTGADTQYF
TRBV5-1	TRBJ2-2	NA	CASSLTGDTGELFF
TRBV4-1	TRBJ1-2	NA	CASSQEDTHYGYTF
TRBV18	TRBJ1-6	NA	CASSDRETINSPLHF